This T cell receptor (beta chain) appears in the sequencing data of a study of CD8 T cells in Susac syndrome. Trimming took 5 bases from V and 5 from J; bases not matched to a gene: 6. The CDR3 is 15 amino acids. The germline gives CDR1 LGHNA, CDR2 YSLEER. An amount of RNA that ranged from about 0.45 to 1 ug was reverse transcribed with random hexamers. It was immunoSEQ multiplex PCR that amplified TCR beta CDR3 across 54 Vbeta and 13 Jbeta. TCRdb re-analysed the immunoSEQ multiplex PCR reads in MiXCR, keeping a single row per CDR3 protein. The repertoire has approximately 25,000 distinct CDR3 sequences, just over 90% of them found once; the top ten carry approximately 0.65%.

The sequence was collected from a human donor with Susac syndrome. Specimen: CD8+ T cells from PBMCs. The chain has TRBV4-3 and TRBJ1-6; 7 nucleotides line up with TRBD1. The CDR3 loop reads CASSYGQENNSPLHF. CDR3 sequence (DNA): TGCGCCAGCAGCTACGGACAGGAAAATAATTCACCCCTCCACTTT.